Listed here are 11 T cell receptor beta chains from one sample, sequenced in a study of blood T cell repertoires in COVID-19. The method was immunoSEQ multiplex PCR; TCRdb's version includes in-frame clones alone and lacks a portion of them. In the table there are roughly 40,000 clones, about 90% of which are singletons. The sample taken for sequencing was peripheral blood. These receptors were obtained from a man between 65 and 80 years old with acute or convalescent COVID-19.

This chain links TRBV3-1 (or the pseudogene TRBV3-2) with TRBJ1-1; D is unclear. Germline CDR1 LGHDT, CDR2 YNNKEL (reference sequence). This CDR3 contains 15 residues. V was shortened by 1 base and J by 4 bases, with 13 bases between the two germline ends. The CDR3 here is CASSQGALGGTEAFF. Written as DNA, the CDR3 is TGTGCCAGCAGCCAAGGGGCCCTAGGAGGCACTGAAGCTTTCTTT.

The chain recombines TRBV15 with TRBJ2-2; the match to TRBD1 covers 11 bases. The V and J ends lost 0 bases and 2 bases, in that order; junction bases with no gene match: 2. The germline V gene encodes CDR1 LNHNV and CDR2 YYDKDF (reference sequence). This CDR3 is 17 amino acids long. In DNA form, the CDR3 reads TGTGCCACCAGCAGAGACGGGACAGGGGGTAACACCGGGGAGCTGTTTTTT. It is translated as CATSRDGTGGNTGELFF.

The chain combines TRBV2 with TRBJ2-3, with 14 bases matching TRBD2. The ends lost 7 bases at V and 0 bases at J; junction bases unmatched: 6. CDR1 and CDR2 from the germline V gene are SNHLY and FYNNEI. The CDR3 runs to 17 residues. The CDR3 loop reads CASTGTSGSPSTDTQYF. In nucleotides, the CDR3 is TGTGCCAGCACCGGGACTAGCGGGAGCCCCAGCACAGATACGCAGTATTTT.

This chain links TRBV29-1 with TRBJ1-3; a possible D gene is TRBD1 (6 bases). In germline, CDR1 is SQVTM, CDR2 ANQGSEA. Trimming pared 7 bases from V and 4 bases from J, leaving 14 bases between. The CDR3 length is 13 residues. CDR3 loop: CSADTGTGNTIYF. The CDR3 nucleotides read TGCAGCGCAGACACAGGGACCGGAAACACCATATATTTT.

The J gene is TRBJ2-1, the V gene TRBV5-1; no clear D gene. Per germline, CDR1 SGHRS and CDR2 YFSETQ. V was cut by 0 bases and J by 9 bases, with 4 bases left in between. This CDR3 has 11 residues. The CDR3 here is CASSLAGEQFF. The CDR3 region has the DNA TGCGCCAGCAGCTTGGCAGGTGAGCAGTTCTTC. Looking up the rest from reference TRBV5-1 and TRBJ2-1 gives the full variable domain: KAGVTQTPRYLIKTRGQQVTLSCSPISGHRSVSWYQQTPGQGLQFLFEYFSETQRNKGNFPGRFSGRQFSNSRSEMNVSTLELGDSALYLCASSLAGEQFFGPGTRLTVL.

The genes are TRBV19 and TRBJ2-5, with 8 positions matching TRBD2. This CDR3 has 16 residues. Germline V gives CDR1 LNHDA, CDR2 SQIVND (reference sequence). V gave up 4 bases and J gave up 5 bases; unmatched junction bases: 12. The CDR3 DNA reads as TGTGCCAGTAGTAGCCTGAAAGCGGGGGCACGGGAGACCCAGTACTTC. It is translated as CASSSLKAGARETQYF.

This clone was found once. DNA of the CDR3: TGTGCCAGTAGTGGCAATCGGGGGGTTAACTATGGCTACACCTTC. Its translation: CASSGNRGVNYGYTF. V gene TRBV19 combines with J gene TRBJ1-2; perhaps TRBD1 as D (5 bases). The V and J ends lost 5 bases and 1 base respectively, with 14 bases between them. The CDR3 extends over 15 amino acids. The germline V gene has CDR1 LNHDA and CDR2 SQIVND (reference sequence). Drawing the rest from reference TRBV19 and TRBJ1-2, the complete variable domain is DGGITQSPKYLFRKEGQNVTLSCEQNLNHDAMYWYRQDPGQGLRLIYYSQIVNDFQKGDIAEGYSVSREKKESFPLTVTSAQKNPTAFYLCASSGNRGVNYGYTFGSGTRLTVV.

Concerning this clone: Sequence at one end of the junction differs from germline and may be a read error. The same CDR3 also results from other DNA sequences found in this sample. CDR3 sequence (DNA): TGCGCCAGCAGCGGCGGGGGGGGGCCCCAAGAGACCCAGTACTTC. It codes for CASSGGGGPQETQYF. This rearrangement joins TRBV9 to TRBJ2-5, with 9 bases lining up with TRBD2. The CDR3 is made up of 15 amino acids. Germline CDR1 and CDR2: SGDLS and YYNGEE.

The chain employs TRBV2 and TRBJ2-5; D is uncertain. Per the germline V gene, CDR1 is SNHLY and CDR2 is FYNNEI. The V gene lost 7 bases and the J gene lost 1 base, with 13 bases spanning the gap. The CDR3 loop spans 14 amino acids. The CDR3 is CASKTLHGQETQYF. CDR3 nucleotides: TGTGCCAGCAAAACGCTCCACGGCCAAGAGACCCAGTACTTC.

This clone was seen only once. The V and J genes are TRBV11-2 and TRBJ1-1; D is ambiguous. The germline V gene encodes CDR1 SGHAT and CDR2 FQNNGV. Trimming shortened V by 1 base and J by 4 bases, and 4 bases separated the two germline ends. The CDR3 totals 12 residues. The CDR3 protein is CASSLAGTEAFF. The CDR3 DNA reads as TGTGCCAGCAGCTTAGCCGGCACTGAAGCTTTCTTT.

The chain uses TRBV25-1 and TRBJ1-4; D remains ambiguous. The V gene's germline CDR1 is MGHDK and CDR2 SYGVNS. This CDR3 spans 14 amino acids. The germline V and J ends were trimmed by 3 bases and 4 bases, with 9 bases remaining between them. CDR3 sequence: CASSDTAVNEKLFF. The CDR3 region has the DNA TGTGCCAGCAGTGATACGGCGGTTAATGAAAAACTGTTTTTT. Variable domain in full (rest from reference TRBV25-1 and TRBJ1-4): EADIYQTPRYLVIGTGKKITLECSQTMGHDKMYWYQQDPGMELHLIHYSYGVNSTEKGDLSSESTVSRIRTEHFPLTLESARPSHTSQYLCASSDTAVNEKLFFGSGTQLSVL.